Below are 18 T cell receptor beta chains sequenced from a single sample in a study of blood T cell repertoires in COVID-19. Produced via immunoSEQ multiplex PCR; TCRdb's table is partial and in-frame only. The sample consists of around 150,000 clones, around 84% of them appearing once. The sample was peripheral blood. These receptors all come from a man aged 40-55 years with acute or convalescent COVID-19.

With regard to this clone: The sample contains more than one DNA sequence encoding this CDR3. This chain uses TRBV5-4 with TRBJ1-1, with TRBD1 matching over 8 bases. The V and J ends lost 4 bases and 1 base, in that order; junction bases with no gene match: 3. This CDR3 comprises 14 residues. CDR1 SGHNT and CDR2 YYREEE come from the germline V gene (reference sequence). CDR3 in DNA: TGTGCCAGCAGCCCCGGACAGGGGAACACTGAAGCTTTCTTT. Translated: CASSPGQGNTEAFF. The full variable domain, its missing parts supplied by reference TRBV5-4 and TRBJ1-1, is ETGVTQSPTHLIKTRGQQVTLRCSSQSGHNTVSWYQQALGQGPQFIFQYYREEENGRGNFPPRFSGLQFPNYSSELNVNALELDDSALYLCASSPGQGNTEAFFGQGTRLTVV.

The gene calls are TRBV12-3 or TRBV12-4 and TRBJ1-5, with D unresolved. Trimming removed 0 bases from V and 13 bases from J, with 13 bases in between. This CDR3 contains 13 residues. The CDR3 DNA sequence: TGTGCCAGCAGTTTAGCCCAGCGAATGAGGCAGCATTTT. Its translation: CASSLAQRMRQHF.

J is TRBJ2-3 and V is TRBV11-2; tentative D call: TRBD2 (7 bases). V dropped 1 base and J dropped 2 bases, with 13 bases sitting between them. Germline values: CDR1 SGHAT, CDR2 FQNNGV. This CDR3 is built from 16 residues. In DNA, the CDR3 is TGTGCCAGCAGCTTAGTGCGCGGGGGCCTCACAGATACGCAGTATTTT. As protein: CASSLVRGGLTDTQYF.

The V call is TRBV7-2, the J call TRBJ1-3; D is unresolved. There are 16 residues in the CDR3. Trimming cost V 5 bases and J 1 base, with 15 bases left between them. Germline CDR1 and CDR2: SGHTA and FQGNSA. CDR3 region: CASSLHLRRSGNTIYF. The CDR3 bases are TGTGCCAGCAGCCTCCACCTCAGGCGTTCTGGAAACACCATATATTTT.

V gene TRBV11-1 combines with J gene TRBJ1-1, with 8 positions matching TRBD1. V was clipped by 5 bases and J by 0 bases; unmatched bases: 2. CDR1 is SGHAT and CDR2 is FQDESV in the germline V gene (reference sequence). This CDR3 contains 14 residues. The DNA of the CDR3 is TGTGCCAGCAGCCCAGGGGGCGTGAACACTGAAGCTTTCTTT. Residues: CASSPGGVNTEAFF.

The chain recombines TRBV6-5 with TRBJ1-1, with D possibly matching TRBD1 (5 bases). Germline V lookup: CDR1 MNHEY, CDR2 SVGAGI. The CDR3 runs 15 residues. Trimming pared 5 bases from V and 5 bases from J, leaving 18 bases between. CDR3 nucleotide sequence: TGTGCCAGCAGTCGCGGGAGCTCGGGGACGACTGAAGCTTTCTTT. This sequence encodes CASSRGSSGTTEAFF.

This chain links TRBV24-1 with TRBJ2-1, with 10 bases fitting TRBD1. V was clipped by 9 bases and J by 7 bases; unmatched bases: 8. The germline V gene has CDR1 KGHDR and CDR2 SFDVKD. The CDR3 totals 14 residues. CDR3 loop: CATASTGGWNEQFF. CDR3 coding DNA: TGTGCCACCGCCTCGACAGGGGGCTGGAATGAGCAGTTCTTC.

This clone has just one count. J is TRBJ1-5 and V is TRBV28, with a possible D match to TRBD1 (6 bases). CDR3 length: 16 amino acids. V lost 5 bases and J lost 0, with 14 bases in between. Looked up from germline, CDR1 is MDHEN and CDR2 is SYDVKM. The CDR3 region has the DNA TGTGCCAGCAGTCCACGTGGGGGCGTTAGCAATCAGCCCCAGCATTTT. Protein product: CASSPRGGVSNQPQHF.

The chain joins TRBV25-1 to TRBJ1-1; D is ambiguous. Germline loops: CDR1 MGHDK, CDR2 SYGVNS. Trimming took off 8 bases at V and 0 bases at J, with 4 bases between the two ends. CDR3 length equals 11 residues. CDR3 loop: CASVLNTEAFF. CDR3 DNA: TGTGCCAGCGTCTTGAACACTGAAGCTTTCTTT.

This clone was counted a single time. The chain carries TRBV4-2 and TRBJ2-2; a weak D match, TRBD2 (6 bases). Germline lookup yields CDR1 LGHNA and CDR2 YNFKEQ. V was cut by 8 bases and J by 5 bases, with 12 bases left in between. The CDR3 extends over 13 amino acids. The CDR3 coding sequence is TGTGCCAGCCGGTCTGGAGGGACCGGGGAGCTGTTTTTT. Protein sequence: CASRSGGTGELFF.

The chain employs TRBV9 and TRBJ1-1, with TRBD1 matching over 9 bases. Germline lookup yields CDR1 SGDLS and CDR2 YYNGEE. The CDR3 is 14 residues long. With V trimmed by 0 bases and J by 6 bases, 3 bases remained unmatched. CDR3 amino acids: CASSVVQGAAEAFF. The CDR3 DNA follows: TGTGCCAGCAGCGTAGTACAGGGGGCGGCTGAAGCTTTCTTT.

Here the CDR3 reads CASSHGQKPSTDTQYF. CDR3 nucleotides: TGTGCCAGCAGTCACGGACAGAAACCTAGCACAGATACGCAGTATTTT. The chain couples TRBV6-2 or TRBV6-3 to TRBJ2-3; D perhaps matches TRBD1 (6 bases). Germline V gene data show CDR1 as MNHEY and CDR2 as SVGEGT. CDR3 length: 16 amino acids. Trimming shortened V by 5 bases and J by 0 bases, and 15 bases separated the two germline ends.

This clone was recorded once. The chain recombines TRBV6-5 with TRBJ2-5; tentative D call: TRBD1 (6 bases). This CDR3 comprises 15 residues. Looked up from germline, CDR1 is MNHEY and CDR2 is SVGAGI. V was trimmed by 0 bases and J by 0 bases, leaving 8 bases between them. CDR3 sequence (DNA): TGTGCCAGCAGTTACTCGAGGGACAACCAAGAGACCCAGTACTTC. Its protein is CASSYSRDNQETQYF.

The table lists this clone with a few counts. The J gene is TRBJ2-1, the V gene TRBV5-4, with 11 bases lining up with TRBD1. CDR1 and CDR2 (germline): SGHNT, YYREEE (reference sequence). The CDR3 totals 15 residues. V was pared by 2 bases and J by 4 bases, with 2 bases of the junction left unmatched. The CDR3 loop reads CASSFGTGGYNEQFF. CDR3 bases: TGTGCCAGCAGCTTCGGGACAGGGGGTTACAATGAGCAGTTCTTC. The full variable domain, in which reference TRBV5-4 and TRBJ2-1 provide the parts outside the CDR3, is ETGVTQSPTHLIKTRGQQVTLRCSSQSGHNTVSWYQQALGQGPQFIFQYYREEENGRGNFPPRFSGLQFPNYSSELNVNALELDDSALYLCASSFGTGGYNEQFFGPGTRLTVL.

This chain uses TRBV6-2 or TRBV6-3 with TRBJ1-2; tentative D call: TRBD1 (6 bases). With 6 bases removed from V and 4 bases from J, the gap between germline ends came to 15 bases. Germline CDR1 reads MNHEY; CDR2 reads SVGEGT. The CDR3 extends over 14 amino acids. Here the CDR3 reads CASSRGGPGYGYTF. The DNA for the CDR3 is TGTGCCAGCAGCCGAGGGGGTCCGGGCTATGGCTACACCTTC.

The V gene is TRBV7-9, the J gene TRBJ1-6; D gene ambiguous. V dropped 2 bases and J dropped 11 bases, with 7 bases sitting between them. The CDR3 runs to 12 residues. Germline loops: CDR1 SEHNR, CDR2 FQNEAQ (reference sequence). The CDR3 region is CASSLPQTPLHF. CDR3 coding DNA: TGTGCCAGCAGCTTACCACAGACACCCCTCCACTTT.

CDR3 bases: TGTGCCAGCAGCCCAAGGACTAGCGGGGGGAGTGGTGAGCAGTTCTTC. It yields the protein CASSPRTSGGSGEQFF. The J gene is TRBJ2-1, the V gene TRBV7-2; 14 positions match TRBD2. CDR1 is SGHTA, CDR2 FQGNSA, per germline. CDR3 length: 16 amino acids. V was clipped by 5 bases and J by 9 bases; unmatched bases: 9. The full variable domain, in which reference TRBV7-2 and TRBJ2-1 provide the parts outside the CDR3, is GAGVSQSPSNKVTEKGKDVELRCDPISGHTALYWYRQSLGQGLEFLIYFQGNSAPDKSGLPSDRFSAERTGGSVSTLTIQRTQQEDSAVYLCASSPRTSGGSGEQFFGPGTRLTVL.

V gene TRBV27 combines with J gene TRBJ1-1; D might be TRBD1 (5 bases). CDR3 size: 15 residues. Trimming took off 7 bases at V and 1 base at J, with 16 bases between the two ends. The V gene's germline CDR1 is MNHEY and CDR2 SMNVEV (reference sequence). The CDR3 here is CASTRNQQANTEAFF. The CDR3 DNA reads as TGTGCCAGCACCAGAAACCAACAGGCGAACACTGAAGCTTTCTTT.